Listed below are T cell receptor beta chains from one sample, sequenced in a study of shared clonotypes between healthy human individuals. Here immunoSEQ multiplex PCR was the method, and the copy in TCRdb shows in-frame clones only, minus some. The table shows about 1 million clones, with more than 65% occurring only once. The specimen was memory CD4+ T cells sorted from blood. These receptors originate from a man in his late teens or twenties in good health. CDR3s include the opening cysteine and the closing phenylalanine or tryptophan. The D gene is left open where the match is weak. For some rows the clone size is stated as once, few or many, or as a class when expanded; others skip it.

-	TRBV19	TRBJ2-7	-	CASSLDSLSYEQYF	TGTGCCAGTAGCCTGGACAGTCTTTCCTACGAGCAGTACTTC
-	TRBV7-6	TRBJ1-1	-	CASSLGGTMNTEAFF	TGTGCCAGCAGCTTGGGTGGAACCATGAACACTGAAGCTTTCTTT
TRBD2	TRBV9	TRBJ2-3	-	CASSVVASGTDTQYF	TGTGCCAGCAGCGTAGTGGCTAGCGGGACAGATACGCAGTATTTT
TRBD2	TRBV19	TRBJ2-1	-	CASSIRGGGNEQFF	TGTGCCAGTAGTATACGCGGGGGGGGAAATGAGCAGTTCTTC
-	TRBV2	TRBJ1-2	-	CASSVQGPNYGYTF	TGTGCCAGCAGTGTACAGGGACCTAACTATGGCTACACCTTC
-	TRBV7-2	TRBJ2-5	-	CASSLRGLEETQYF	TGTGCCAGCAGCTTACGGGGACTCGAAGAGACCCAGTACTTC
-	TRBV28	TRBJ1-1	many	CASPPAGKVVNTEAFF	TGTGCCAGCCCACCGGCAGGGAAAGTGGTTAACACTGAAGCTTTCTTT
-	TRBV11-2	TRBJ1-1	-	CASSSQAGSEAFF	TGTGCCAGCAGCTCCCAGGCCGGCTCTGAAGCTTTCTTT
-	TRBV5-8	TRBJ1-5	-	CASSLPLQPQHF	TGTGCCAGCAGCTTACCTCTTCAGCCCCAGCATTTT
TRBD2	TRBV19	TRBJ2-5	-	CASSTASGRRETQYF	TGTGCCAGTAGTACGGCTAGCGGGAGAAGGGAGACCCAGTACTTC
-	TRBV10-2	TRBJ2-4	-	CASSEGGALHEAKNIQYF	TGCGCCAGCAGTGAGGGGGGGGCCCTACATGAAGCCAAAAACATTCAGTACTTC